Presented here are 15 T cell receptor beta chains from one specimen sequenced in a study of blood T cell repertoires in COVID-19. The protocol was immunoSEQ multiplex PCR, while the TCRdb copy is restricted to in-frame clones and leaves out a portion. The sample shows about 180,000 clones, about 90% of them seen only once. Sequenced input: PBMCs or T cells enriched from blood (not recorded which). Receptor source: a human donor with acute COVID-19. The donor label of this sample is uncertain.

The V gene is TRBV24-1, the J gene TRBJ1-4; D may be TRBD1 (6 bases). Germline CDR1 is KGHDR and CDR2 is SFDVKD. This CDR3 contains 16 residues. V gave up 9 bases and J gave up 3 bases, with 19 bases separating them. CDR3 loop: CATSKSGAGANEKLFF. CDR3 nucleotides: TGTGCCACCTCTAAGTCCGGGGCAGGGGCTAATGAAAAACTGTTTTTT.

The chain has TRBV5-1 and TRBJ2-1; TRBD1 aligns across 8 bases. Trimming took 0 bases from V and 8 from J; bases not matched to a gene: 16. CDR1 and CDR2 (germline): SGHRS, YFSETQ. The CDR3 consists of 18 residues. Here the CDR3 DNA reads TGCGCCAGCAGCTTGGGTAGGACAGTCACAGGGGGTTGGGATGAGCAGTTCTTC. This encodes CASSLGRTVTGGWDEQFF.

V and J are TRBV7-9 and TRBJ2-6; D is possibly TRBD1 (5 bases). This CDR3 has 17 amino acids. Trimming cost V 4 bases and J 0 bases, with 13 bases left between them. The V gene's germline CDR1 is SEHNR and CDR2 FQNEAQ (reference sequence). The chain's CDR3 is CASSSNPRGSGANVLTF. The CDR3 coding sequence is TGTGCCAGCAGCTCGAACCCTAGGGGCTCTGGGGCCAACGTCCTGACTTTC. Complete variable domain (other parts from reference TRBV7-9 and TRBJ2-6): DTGVSQNPRHKITKRGQNVTFRCDPISEHNRLYWYRQTLGQGPEFLTYFQNEAQLEKSRLLSDRFSAERPKGSFSTLEIQRTEQGDSAMYLCASSSNPRGSGANVLTFGAGSRLTVL.

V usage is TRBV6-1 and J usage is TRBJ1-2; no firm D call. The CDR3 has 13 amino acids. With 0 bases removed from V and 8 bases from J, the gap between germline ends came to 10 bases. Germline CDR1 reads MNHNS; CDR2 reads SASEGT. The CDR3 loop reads CASSEAEQQGYTF. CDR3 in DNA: TGTGCCAGCAGTGAAGCGGAACAGCAGGGCTACACCTTC.

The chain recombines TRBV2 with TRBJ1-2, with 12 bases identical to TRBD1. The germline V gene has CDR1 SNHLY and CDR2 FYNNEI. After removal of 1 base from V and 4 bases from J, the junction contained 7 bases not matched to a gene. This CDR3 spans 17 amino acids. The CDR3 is CASSEEFAGQGAYGYTF. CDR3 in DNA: TGTGCCAGCAGTGAAGAGTTTGCGGGACAGGGGGCCTATGGCTACACCTTC.

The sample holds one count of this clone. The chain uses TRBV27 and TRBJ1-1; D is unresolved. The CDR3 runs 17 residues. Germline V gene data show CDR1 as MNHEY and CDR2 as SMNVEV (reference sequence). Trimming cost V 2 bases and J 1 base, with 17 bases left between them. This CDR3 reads CASSLGLRPFSNTEAFF. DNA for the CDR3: TGTGCCAGCAGTTTAGGTCTCAGGCCCTTTTCGAACACTGAAGCTTTCTTT.

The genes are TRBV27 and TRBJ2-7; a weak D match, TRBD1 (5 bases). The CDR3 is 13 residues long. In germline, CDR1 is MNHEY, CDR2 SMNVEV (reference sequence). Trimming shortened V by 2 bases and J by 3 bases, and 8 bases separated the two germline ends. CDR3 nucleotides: TGTGCCAGCAGTTTAGGGGCGATCTACGAGCAGTACTTC. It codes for CASSLGAIYEQYF.

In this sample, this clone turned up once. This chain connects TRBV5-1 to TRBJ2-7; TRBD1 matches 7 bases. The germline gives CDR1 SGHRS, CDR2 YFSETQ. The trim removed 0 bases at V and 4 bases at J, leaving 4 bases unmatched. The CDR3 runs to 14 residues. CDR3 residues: CASSLVGTAYEQYF. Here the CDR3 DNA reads TGCGCCAGCAGCTTGGTCGGGACAGCTTACGAGCAGTACTTC.

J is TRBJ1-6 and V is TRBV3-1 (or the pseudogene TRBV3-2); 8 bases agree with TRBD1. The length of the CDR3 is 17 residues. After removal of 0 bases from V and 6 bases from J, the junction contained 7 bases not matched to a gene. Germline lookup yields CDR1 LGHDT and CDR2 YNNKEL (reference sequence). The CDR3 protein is CASSQEGTGGFNSPLHF. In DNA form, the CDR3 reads TGTGCCAGCAGCCAAGAGGGTACAGGGGGTTTTAATTCACCCCTCCACTTT.

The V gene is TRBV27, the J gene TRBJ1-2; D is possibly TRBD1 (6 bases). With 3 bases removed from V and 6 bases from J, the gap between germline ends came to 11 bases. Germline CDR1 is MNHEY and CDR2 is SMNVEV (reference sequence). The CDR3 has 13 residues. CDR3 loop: CASSFTGIHGYTF. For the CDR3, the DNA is TGTGCCAGCAGTTTTACAGGGATCCATGGCTACACCTTC.

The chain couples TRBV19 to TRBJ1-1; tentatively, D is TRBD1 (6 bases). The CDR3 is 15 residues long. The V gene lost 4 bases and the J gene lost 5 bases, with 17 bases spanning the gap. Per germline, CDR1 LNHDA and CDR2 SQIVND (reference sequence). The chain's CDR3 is CASSTGGGGLTEAFF. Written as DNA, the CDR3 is TGTGCCAGTAGTACGGGAGGGGGGGGTTTAACTGAAGCTTTCTTT.

This chain's CDR3 is CASSPLGGYGYTF. For the CDR3, the DNA is TGTGCCAGTAGTCCCCTCGGGGGCTATGGCTACACCTTC. The rearrangement uses TRBV19 and TRBJ1-2; possibly TRBD1 for D (5 bases). The CDR3 has 13 amino acids. Germline V lookup: CDR1 LNHDA, CDR2 SQIVND (reference sequence). V was cut by 5 bases and J by 4 bases, with 11 bases left in between.

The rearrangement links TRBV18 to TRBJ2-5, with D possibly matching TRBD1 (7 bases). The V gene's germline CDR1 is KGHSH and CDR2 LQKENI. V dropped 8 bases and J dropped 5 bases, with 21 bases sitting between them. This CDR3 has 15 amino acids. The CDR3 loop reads CASAGGLLQGETQYF. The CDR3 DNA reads TGTGCCAGCGCAGGGGGACTTCTACAGGGGGAGACCCAGTACTTC.

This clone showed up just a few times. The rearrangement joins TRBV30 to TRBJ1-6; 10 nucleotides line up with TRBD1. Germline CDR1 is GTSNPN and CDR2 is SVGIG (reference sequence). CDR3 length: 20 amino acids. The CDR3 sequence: CAHGDRGFRTKGSYNSPLHF. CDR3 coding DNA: TGTGCTCACGGGGACAGGGGATTCCGCACTAAGGGCTCCTATAATTCACCCCTCCACTTT. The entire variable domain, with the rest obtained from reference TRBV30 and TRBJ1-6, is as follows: SQTIHQWPATLVQPVGSPLSLECTVEGTSNPNLYWYRQAAGRGLQLLFYSVGIGQISSEVPQNLSASRPQDRQFILSSKKLLLSDSGFYLCAHGDRGFRTKGSYNSPLHFGNGTRLTVT.

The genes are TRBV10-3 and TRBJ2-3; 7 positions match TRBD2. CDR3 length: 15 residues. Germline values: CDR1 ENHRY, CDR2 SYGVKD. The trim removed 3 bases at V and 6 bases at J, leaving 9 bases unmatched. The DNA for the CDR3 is TGTGCCATCAGTGAAGGAGCGGGGTTTTGGGATACGCAGTATTTT. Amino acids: CAISEGAGFWDTQYF.